One and the same sample provided the 17 T cell receptor beta chains below, sequenced in a study of molecular identifiers for immune sequencing clone quantification. TCRdb analysed the PCR reads with MiXCR anew, one entry per CDR3 protein. The data show approximately 670,000 distinct CDR3 sequences, just under 20% seen once. Specimen: naive CD8+ T cells from blood, with Jurkat cell RNA spiked in. The subset here: FACS-sorted CD8+CD4-CCR7+CD45RA+ naive T cells. Receptors originate from a human donor in good health. Some libraries in this study had Jurkat cell RNA spiked in.

This clonotype was recorded at least ten times. The chain combines TRBV4-3 with TRBJ2-1; no firm D call. The CDR3 contains 16 residues. V gave up 0 bases and J gave up 9 bases, with 18 bases separating them. Germline CDR1 reads LGHNA; CDR2 reads YSLEER. CDR3 bases: TGCGCCAGCAGCCAAGATCACGGCCTAAGTTTATCTGAGCAGTTCTTC. The encoded protein is CASSQDHGLSLSEQFF.

Remarks on this clonotype: This may come from a read error, since a much larger clone is one base off. The gene calls are TRBV18 and TRBJ1-5; D call uncertain. Trimming stripped 4 bases from V and 5 bases from J, with 18 bases between. The CDR3 extends over 16 amino acids. CDR1 and CDR2 (germline): KGHSH, LQKENI. This chain's CDR3 is CASSRTEHSGYQPQHF. The CDR3 nucleotides are TGTGCCAGCTCACGAACGGAGCATTCGGGCTATCAGCCCCAGCATTTT.

This clonotype has at least ten counts. The chain combines TRBV5-1 with TRBJ2-7; weak D call: TRBD1 (6 bases). CDR1 SGHRS and CDR2 YFSETQ come from the germline V gene. The CDR3 sequence is 13 residues long. V lost 3 bases, J lost 2 bases, and 9 bases lay in between. DNA for the CDR3: TGCGCCAGCAGCTGGGACACCACCTACGAGCAGTACTTC. Translation: CASSWDTTYEQYF.

In its sample, this clonotype was seen many times. In nucleotides, the CDR3 is TGTGCCAGCAGCCAAGAGGGACTAGCGGGATTCTATAACACCTACGAGCAGTACTTC. Translation gives CASSQEGLAGFYNTYEQYF. This chain connects TRBV14 to TRBJ2-7; 13 nucleotides line up with TRBD2. CDR3 length equals 19 residues. Trimming removed 0 bases from V and 2 bases from J; junction bases left unmatched: 10. Germline CDR1 reads SGHDN; CDR2 reads FVKESK.

A word on this clonotype: This clone may be a read error of a much larger clone one base away. The rearrangement uses TRBV20-1 and TRBJ2-4, with D possibly matching TRBD2 (5 bases). The CDR3 is 14 amino acids. Germline V gives CDR1 DFQATT, CDR2 SNEGSKA (reference sequence). With 5 bases removed from V and 5 bases from J, the gap between germline ends came to 16 bases. The DNA for the CDR3 is TGCAGTGCTGCCCTGACCTGGGAGCAAAACATTCAGTACTTC. This sequence encodes CSAALTWEQNIQYF.

The sample holds many counts of this clonotype. The genes are TRBV6-2 or TRBV6-3 and TRBJ2-7; no definite D call. V gave up 5 bases and J gave up 3 bases, with 8 bases separating them. This CDR3 has 12 amino acids. Germline values: CDR1 MNHEY, CDR2 SVGEGT. The CDR3 coding sequence is TGTGCCAGCAGTGCGACTTTCTACGAGCAGTACTTC. Protein sequence: CASSATFYEQYF.

This clonotype was detected ten times or more. CDR3 bases: TGTGCCAGCAGTCCTTCAGGGTCCTCTGGAAACACCATATATTTT. Amino acid sequence: CASSPSGSSGNTIYF. The rearrangement links TRBV28 to TRBJ1-3; tentative D call: TRBD1 (5 bases). CDR1 and CDR2 from the germline V gene are MDHEN and SYDVKM. This CDR3 region has 15 residues. The V gene lost 5 bases and the J gene lost 0 bases, with 11 bases spanning the gap.

The chain uses TRBV20-1 and TRBJ1-1; TRBD1 matches 8 bases. V dropped 6 bases and J dropped 6; count of bases not matched to a gene: 6. Per the germline V gene, CDR1 is DFQATT and CDR2 is SNEGSKA (reference sequence). This CDR3 comprises 12 residues. CDR3 protein: CSAETGGPEAFF. The CDR3 nucleotides are TGCAGTGCCGAAACAGGGGGGCCTGAAGCTTTCTTT.

There are many counts of this clonotype. The chain joins TRBV4-1 to TRBJ1-1; D is unresolved. V was cut by 0 bases and J by 0 bases, with 11 bases left in between. The CDR3 contains 16 residues. Looked up from germline, CDR1 is MGHRA and CDR2 is YSYEKL. The CDR3 nucleotides are TGCGCCAGCAGCCAAGATCCGGACGGCATGAACACTGAAGCTTTCTTT. Encoded protein: CASSQDPDGMNTEAFF.

Ten or more counts support this clonotype. This rearrangement joins TRBV29-1 to TRBJ2-2; D may be TRBD1 or TRBD2 (5 bases each). The germline CDR1 and CDR2 sequences are SQVTM and ANQGSEA. The CDR3 spans 13 residues. Trimming took off 7 bases at V and 3 bases at J, with 12 bases between the two ends. CDR3 nucleotides: TGCAGCGCCCACGGGACCGACACCGGGGAGCTGTTTTTT. Protein: CSAHGTDTGELFF.

J is TRBJ2-7 and V is TRBV27; 13 nucleotides line up with TRBD2. Germline CDR1 reads MNHEY; CDR2 reads SMNVEV (reference sequence). J lost 3 bases, V lost 2 bases, and 13 bases had no gene match. The CDR3 covers 19 residues. Here the CDR3 DNA reads TGTGCCAGCAGTTTACTCACGCCACTAGCGGGAGGGATAGACTACGAGCAGTACTTC. This gives the protein CASSLLTPLAGGIDYEQYF.

This clonotype was detected many times. The rearrangement links TRBV18 to TRBJ2-1, with 7 nucleotides matching TRBD2. Germline CDR1 KGHSH, CDR2 LQKENI. V dropped 3 bases and J dropped 3; count of bases not matched to a gene: 5. This CDR3 has 15 amino acids. The CDR3 protein is CASSPRTSDYNEQFF. DNA for the CDR3: TGTGCCAGCTCACCGAGAACTAGCGACTACAATGAGCAGTTCTTC.

In this sample, this clonotype turned up a few times. The V and J genes are TRBV10-1 and TRBJ2-5, with D possibly TRBD2 on 7 matching bases. Germline V lookup: CDR1 WNHNN, CDR2 SYGVQD (reference sequence). Deletions cut 7 bases from V and 5 bases from J, with 23 bases between. The CDR3 spans 16 residues. The CDR3 sequence: CASTSAYLGGPETQYF. The CDR3 DNA sequence: TGCGCCAGCACCAGTGCTTATCTGGGGGGGCCGGAGACCCAGTACTTC.

This clonotype was recorded many times. The chain links TRBV28 to TRBJ2-5, with 7 bases fitting TRBD1. The CDR3 contains 16 residues. After removal of 5 bases from V and 1 base from J, the junction contained 10 bases not matched to a gene. Per the germline V gene, CDR1 is MDHEN and CDR2 is SYDVKM. DNA of the CDR3: TGTGCCAGCAGTCGATACCTTGGGACAGTCCAAGAGACCCAGTACTTC. Encoded protein: CASSRYLGTVQETQYF.

As regards this clonotype: A much larger clone lies a single base off, so this may be a read error. The V call is TRBV24-1, the J call TRBJ2-1, with D uncertain. CDR1 is KGHDR and CDR2 is SFDVKD in the germline V gene. The CDR3 is 14 residues long. For the CDR3, the DNA is TGTGCCACCATACGAGGTCCTCTCTACGATGAGCAGTTCTTC. This encodes CATIRGPLYDEQFF.

The chain joins TRBV12-3 or TRBV12-4 to TRBJ2-5; 9 bases agree with TRBD1. The CDR3 runs to 14 residues. With V trimmed by 5 bases and J by 7 bases, 8 bases remained unmatched. CDR3 loop: CASSPGQGFGTQYF. Written as DNA, the CDR3 is TGTGCCAGCAGTCCGGGACAGGGATTTGGGACCCAGTACTTC.

In regard to this clonotype: Given a much more abundant clone one base away, this may be a read error. This chain links TRBV4-3 with TRBJ2-7, with TRBD1 as a possible D gene (6 bases). The CDR3 loop spans 14 amino acids. In germline, CDR1 is LGHNA, CDR2 YSLEER. CDR3 residues: CASSQTQGFYGQYF. The CDR3 bases are TGCGCCAGCAGCCAGACGCAGGGGTTCTACGGGCAGTACTTC.